One sample yielded the 20 T cell receptor beta chains listed below, sequenced in a study of blood T cell repertoires in COVID-19. The protocol was immunoSEQ multiplex PCR, while the TCRdb copy is restricted to in-frame clones and leaves out a portion. Of about 160,000 clones listed, approximately 86% are singletons. The sequenced sample was PBMCs or T cells enriched from blood (not recorded which). The receptors originated from a man in his 60s who had recovered from COVID-19.

This clone was observed a few times. This chain uses TRBV28 with TRBJ2-2; a weak D match, TRBD1 (6 bases). Trimming removed 7 bases from V and 5 bases from J, with 11 bases in between. There are 13 residues in the CDR3. Germline CDR1 is MDHEN and CDR2 is SYDVKM. This CDR3 reads CASTVGGTGELFF. CDR3 coding DNA: TGTGCCAGCACCGTAGGGGGAACCGGGGAGCTGTTTTTT.

The chain recombines TRBV29-1 with TRBJ2-1, with 16 bases matching TRBD2. J lost 4 bases, V lost 4 bases, and 7 bases had no gene match. Germline V gene data show CDR1 as SQVTM and CDR2 as ANQGSEA. This CDR3 region has 17 residues. The CDR3 loop reads CSVAGTSGRELYNEQFF. CDR3 coding DNA: TGCAGCGTTGCAGGGACTAGCGGGAGGGAACTGTACAATGAGCAGTTCTTC.

V is TRBV7-3 and J is TRBJ2-5; TRBD1 agrees at 7 bases. CDR1 is SGHTA, CDR2 FQGTGA, per germline. V lost 3 bases to trimming and J lost 2 bases; unmatched junction nucleotides: 6. The CDR3 is 15 amino acids. CDR3 amino acids: CASSLGQSKQETQYF. For the CDR3, the DNA is TGTGCCAGCAGCTTGGGACAGTCCAAGCAAGAGACCCAGTACTTC.

The table lists this clone with a count of one. The V and J genes are TRBV5-5 and TRBJ2-7, with 12 bases aligning to TRBD2. Trimming removed 4 bases from V and 0 bases from J; junction bases left unmatched: 11. CDR3 length equals 18 residues. Germline V gene data show CDR1 as SGHKS and CDR2 as YYEKEE (reference sequence). The CDR3 reads CASSRLPGLAGNSYEQYF. The CDR3 bases are TGTGCCAGCAGCCGACTTCCGGGACTAGCGGGCAACTCCTACGAGCAGTACTTC.

The chain recombines TRBV3-1 (or the pseudogene TRBV3-2) with TRBJ2-2; 11 bases fit TRBD2. Unmatched junction bases numbered 14, after V lost 4 bases and J lost 7 bases. The CDR3 extends over 18 amino acids. Germline values: CDR1 LGHDT, CDR2 YNNKEL (reference sequence). CDR3 amino acids: CASSPFLIAGGPVGELFF. The CDR3 region has the DNA TGTGCCAGCAGCCCTTTCTTAATAGCGGGAGGGCCAGTCGGGGAGCTGTTTTTT.

This clone turned up a few times. V is TRBV7-2 and J is TRBJ1-2, with D unclear. Germline assignment: CDR1 SGHTA and CDR2 FQGNSA. The CDR3 loop spans 14 amino acids. V was clipped by 5 bases and J by 8 bases, with 18 bases between them. The CDR3 sequence is CASSPTPPIEGYTF. In DNA, the CDR3 is TGTGCCAGCAGCCCAACACCGCCGATTGAAGGCTACACCTTC.

V is TRBV19 and J is TRBJ1-5, with TRBD1 identical over 7 bases. Germline CDR1 LNHDA, CDR2 SQIVND (reference sequence). V dropped 6 bases and J dropped 0; count of bases not matched to a gene: 8. This CDR3 is 16 amino acids long. The CDR3 DNA sequence: TGTGCCAGTAGCAAGGACAGGTCCTATAGCAATCAGCCCCAGCATTTT. Translated: CASSKDRSYSNQPQHF.

This clone was observed a few times. CDR3: CASSRLAGGFEQYF. The CDR3 DNA reads as TGTGCCAGCAGTCGACTAGCGGGAGGGTTCGAGCAGTACTTC. The rearrangement links TRBV2 to TRBJ2-7, with 14 bases that match TRBD2. The J segment lost 6 bases and the V segment lost 5 bases, leaving 3 bases of the junction unmatched. Germline values: CDR1 SNHLY, CDR2 FYNNEI. The CDR3 is 14 residues long. Filled out from reference TRBV2 and TRBJ2-7, the complete variable domain reads EPEVTQTPSHQVTQMGQEVILRCVPISNHLYFYWYRQILGQKVEFLVSFYNNEISEKSEIFDDQFSVERPDGSNFTLKIRSTKLEDSAMYFCASSRLAGGFEQYFGPGTRLTVT.

The chain is built from TRBV5-1 and TRBJ2-1, with 8 bases lining up with TRBD2. The CDR3 runs to 16 residues. Germline CDR1 is SGHRS and CDR2 is YFSETQ. V shed 4 bases, J shed 9 bases, and the junction held 15 bases outside the gene matches. The CDR3 region has the DNA TGCGCCAGCAGCCCGGGACTAGTCTCCCTTAGGAGTGAGCAGTTCTTC. Its translation is CASSPGLVSLRSEQFF.

CDR3 amino acids: CASSRRQPNTGELFF. The CDR3 DNA sequence: TGTGCCAGTAGTCGACGACAGCCGAACACCGGGGAGCTGTTTTTT. The gene calls are TRBV19 and TRBJ2-2; TRBD1 might be the D (5 bases). Germline CDR1 is LNHDA and CDR2 is SQIVND (reference sequence). Trimming left V 5 bases short and J 0 bases short, with 10 bases between. The CDR3 has 15 amino acids.

The V call is TRBV27, the J call TRBJ1-2; maybe TRBD1 (6 bases). The CDR3 totals 14 residues. V lost 6 bases to trimming and J lost 7 bases, with 18 bases between them. Germline-derived CDR1 and CDR2 are MNHEY and SMNVEV (reference sequence). Here the CDR3 reads CASSAFTGTAGYTF. The CDR3 nucleotides read TGTGCCAGCAGCGCTTTTACAGGGACGGCTGGCTACACCTTC.

The chain joins TRBV6-2 or TRBV6-3 to TRBJ2-7, with TRBD2 matching over 9 bases. The CDR3 is made up of 15 amino acids. Looked up from germline, CDR1 is MNHEY and CDR2 is SVGEGT. V lost 6 bases, J lost 2 bases, and 8 bases stayed unmatched. The CDR3 protein is CASSPGLASTYEQYF. CDR3 coding DNA: TGTGCCAGCAGCCCGGGACTAGCTTCTACCTACGAGCAGTACTTC.

The genes are TRBV18 and TRBJ2-7; TRBD2 is a possible D gene (5 bases). Germline CDR1 and CDR2: KGHSH and LQKENI. The V end lost 3 bases, the J end lost 2 bases, and 8 bases lay between the germline ends. The CDR3 extends over 13 amino acids. CDR3 sequence: CASSPPGTYEQYF. The CDR3, as DNA: TGTGCCAGCTCACCGCCGGGGACCTACGAGCAGTACTTC.

V gene TRBV30 combines with J gene TRBJ1-4; no clear D. V was trimmed by 1 base and J by 2 bases, leaving 11 bases between them. Germline lookup yields CDR1 GTSNPN and CDR2 SVGIG (reference sequence). This CDR3 has 15 residues. As DNA, the CDR3 is TGTGCCTGGAGTGAAGAGATTTCTACTAATGAAAAACTGTTTTTT. This translates into CAWSEEISTNEKLFF.

This clone qualifies as medium-sized. The J gene is TRBJ1-1, the V gene TRBV6-5; no clear D. CDR3 length: 14 residues. V was clipped by 0 bases and J by 5 bases, with 10 bases between them. Germline V gene lookup returns CDR1 MNHEY and CDR2 SVGAGI. The DNA of the CDR3 is TGTGCCAGCAGTTACTCTGGAGGGCGGACTGAAGCTTTCTTT. Protein: CASSYSGGRTEAFF.

This clone was detected a few times. The chain uses TRBV6-2 or TRBV6-3 and TRBJ1-6, with D perhaps TRBD1 (6 bases). Germline CDR1 is MNHEY and CDR2 is SVGEGT. The CDR3 sequence is 17 residues long. Trimming took off 1 base at V and 5 bases at J, with 15 bases between the two ends. The CDR3 here is CASSYYLPRGHNSPLHF. CDR3 coding DNA: TGTGCCAGCAGTTACTACCTTCCCAGGGGACATAATTCACCCCTCCACTTT.

The chain combines TRBV18 with TRBJ2-7; D remains ambiguous. From germline, CDR1 is KGHSH and CDR2 LQKENI. The CDR3 consists of 15 residues. V was trimmed by 2 bases and J by 0 bases, leaving 11 bases between them. The CDR3 loop is CASSPAVSSSYEQYF. The CDR3 nucleotides are TGTGCCAGCTCACCAGCGGTCTCAAGCTCCTACGAGCAGTACTTC.

This clone was seen a handful of times. The V and J genes are TRBV24-1 and TRBJ2-7; D may be TRBD2 (5 bases). The V end was cut by 4 bases, the J end by 4 bases, with 13 bases between. Germline values: CDR1 KGHDR, CDR2 SFDVKD. CDR3 length: 14 residues. Here the CDR3 DNA reads TGTGCCACCAGTGACCCCGGACTGCCTTACGAGCAGTACTTC. This translates into CATSDPGLPYEQYF.

V is TRBV7-9 and J is TRBJ1-1; no firm D call. Germline CDR1 SEHNR, CDR2 FQNEAQ (reference sequence). The CDR3 is 14 amino acids. The ends were cut back, 3 bases at V and 1 base at J, with 9 bases in the middle. For the CDR3, the DNA is TGTGCCAGCAGCTTGGCCGCGGGGAACACTGAAGCTTTCTTT. It is translated as CASSLAAGNTEAFF. Full variable domain (rest looked up from reference TRBV7-9 and TRBJ1-1): DTGVSQNPRHKITKRGQNVTFRCDPISEHNRLYWYRQTLGQGPEFLTYFQNEAQLEKSRLLSDRFSAERPKGSFSTLEIQRTEQGDSAMYLCASSLAAGNTEAFFGQGTRLTVV.

V and J are TRBV5-5 and TRBJ2-7; 7 positions match TRBD1. Germline loops: CDR1 SGHKS, CDR2 YYEKEE (reference sequence). The CDR3 totals 16 residues. The V and J ends lost 3 bases and 3 bases, in that order; junction bases with no gene match: 12. CDR3 loop: CASSSGTETFDYEQYF. The CDR3 coding sequence is TGTGCCAGCAGCTCCGGGACAGAAACCTTTGACTACGAGCAGTACTTC.